Listed below are T cell receptor beta chains from one sample, sequenced in a study of human T cells and chemical hapten exposure. Using its own MiXCR run on the RACE reads, TCRdb lists one record per CDR3 protein. In the table there are under 150,000 distinct CDR3 sequences, 9.5% to 13% of which are singletons. Specimen: whole blood, collected in connection with sensitization to the hapten diphenylcyclopropenone (DPC). All receptors derive from a woman aged 45-65 years with alopecia areata. Some clones in this sample may be carry-over from other donors' samples. The CDR3 runs from the conserved cysteine through the conserved F or W. The D gene is left open where the match is weak. The size field is filled for only some rows; it gives once, few, many or a size class.

clone_size	v_call	d_call	j_call	cdr3_aa	cdr3_nt
NA	TRBV11-2	NA	TRBJ2-3	CASSLGSRNTQYF	TGTGCCAGCAGCTTGGGCTCCAGAAATACGCAGTATTTT
many	TRBV3-1	NA	TRBJ1-1	CASRQEESMNTEAFF	TGTGCCAGCAGGCAGGAGGAATCGATGAACACTGAAGCTTTCTTT
few	TRBV19	TRBD1	TRBJ1-5	CASSIGGGTGNQPQHF	TGTGCCAGTAGTATAGGCGGAGGGACAGGGAATCAGCCCCAGCATTTT
NA	TRBV28	TRBD1	TRBJ1-2	CASSLWNPTGISGGYTF	TGTGCCAGCAGTTTATGGAACCCGACAGGGATATCCGGCGGCTACACCTTC
NA	TRBV7-9	TRBD2	TRBJ2-1	CASSLTSVNDNEQFF	TGTGCCAGCAGCCTAACTAGCGTAAACGACAATGAGCAGTTCTTC
NA	TRBV9	TRBD2	TRBJ2-7	CASSVGGRADEQYF	TGTGCCAGCAGCGTAGGAGGGAGGGCCGACGAGCAGTACTTC
few	TRBV5-1	NA	TRBJ1-1	CASSFEGLNTEAFF	TGCGCCAGCAGCTTTGAAGGCTTGAACACTGAAGCTTTCTTT
NA	TRBV20-1	NA	TRBJ1-3	CSARDRGAGNTIYF	TGCAGTGCTAGAGATCGAGGTGCAGGAAACACCATATATTTT
many	TRBV12-3/TRBV12-4	NA	TRBJ1-5	CASSYLGDQPQHF	TGTGCCAGCAGTTATTTGGGGGATCAGCCCCAGCATTTT
NA	TRBV28	TRBD1	TRBJ1-2	CATGTGGVGYTF	TGTGCCACCGGGACAGGGGGTGTCGGCTACACCTTC
NA	TRBV18	NA	TRBJ2-3	CASSPTRDWADTQYF	TGTGCCAGCTCACCTACCCGGGATTGGGCAGATACGCAGTATTTT
few	TRBV2	NA	TRBJ2-1	CASSSPPVSNEQFF	TGTGCCAGCAGTTCACCACCAGTGTCCAATGAGCAGTTCTTC
many	TRBV7-9	NA	TRBJ1-5	CASSSGDQPQHF	TGTGCCAGCAGCTCCGGGGATCAGCCCCAGCATTTT
NA	TRBV6-2/TRBV6-3	NA	TRBJ2-6	CASSYFLPGANVLTF	TGTGCCAGCAGTTACTTCCTCCCTGGGGCCAACGTCCTGACTTTC
NA	TRBV10-1	NA	TRBJ2-5	CASSGTIQETQYF	TGCGCCAGCAGCGGAACAATCCAAGAGACCCAGTACTTC
NA	TRBV4-1	NA	TRBJ2-7	CASSQFSGTYEQYF	TGCGCCAGCAGCCAGTTCTCGGGGACCTACGAGCAGTACTTC
few	TRBV29-1	NA	TRBJ1-5	CSVEFGGNQPQHF	TGCAGCGTTGAATTCGGGGGCAATCAGCCCCAGCATTTT
few	TRBV24-1	NA	TRBJ2-5	CASASGDVPETQYF	TGTGCCAGTGCGTCGGGGGACGTGCCAGAGACCCAGTACTTC
few	TRBV28	NA	TRBJ1-5	CASSLAGHQPQHF	TGTGCCAGCAGTTTGGCAGGGCACCAGCCCCAGCATTTT
few	TRBV6-2/TRBV6-3	NA	TRBJ2-1	CASTKQVAVHNEQFF	TGTGCCAGCACCAAGCAGGTAGCGGTCCACAATGAGCAGTTCTTC
NA	TRBV7-9	NA	TRBJ2-3	CASSSPVYTDTQYF	TGTGCCAGCAGCTCCCCCGTGTACACAGATACGCAGTATTTT
NA	TRBV21-1	NA	TRBJ2-7	CASSKGRDGDEQYF	TGTGCCAGCAGCAAGGGGAGGGATGGCGACGAGCAGTACTTC
many	TRBV20-1	NA	TRBJ1-2	CSARPNRDPIDGYTF	TGCAGTGCTAGACCGAACAGAGACCCAATTGATGGCTACACCTTC
NA	TRBV6-5	TRBD1	TRBJ2-1	CATQTGGREQFF	TGTGCCACCCAGACAGGGGGCAGGGAGCAGTTCTTC
NA	TRBV6-5	NA	TRBJ1-4	CASSYFSVPSPRLTSNEKLFF	TGTGCCAGCAGTTACTTTTCGGTACCCAGCCCTCGACTAACTTCTAATGAAAAACTGTTTTTT
NA	TRBV28	TRBD1	TRBJ1-6	CASSSAGTGIASPLHF	TGTGCCAGCAGTTCCGCCGGGACAGGGATTGCTTCACCCCTCCACTTT
many	TRBV25-1	NA	TRBJ2-7	CASSAPGRNSYEQYF	TGTGCCAGCAGTGCTCCGGGACGGAATTCCTACGAGCAGTACTTC
NA	TRBV27	NA	TRBJ2-2	CASSPGLFSGELFF	TGTGCCAGCAGCCCGGGACTTTTCTCCGGGGAGCTGTTTTTT
NA	TRBV29-1	NA	TRBJ2-7	CSVVGEVSYEQYF	TGCAGCGTTGTGGGCGAGGTTTCCTACGAGCAGTACTTC
NA	TRBV7-9	NA	TRBJ1-1	CASTSRQMNTEAFF	TGTGCCAGCACGTCGAGGCAGATGAACACTGAAGCTTTCTTT
once	TRBV7-2	NA	TRBJ1-3	CASSLEYGGPTIYF	TGTGCCAGCAGCTTAGAGTATGGAGGGCCCACCATATATTTT
many	TRBV12-3/TRBV12-4	NA	TRBJ1-5	CASSFRSNQPQHF	TGTGCCAGCAGTTTCAGGAGCAATCAGCCCCAGCATTTT
few	TRBV7-6	NA	TRBJ2-5	CASSINLQETQYF	TGTGCCAGCAGCATTAACCTACAAGAGACCCAGTACTTC
NA	TRBV7-8	NA	TRBJ2-4	CASSWGNGRILAKNIQYF	TGTGCCAGCAGCTGGGGGAATGGGCGGATACTAGCCAAAAACATTCAGTACTTC
NA	TRBV5-6	NA	TRBJ1-2	CASNRDYNYGYTF	TGTGCCAGCAATAGAGACTATAACTATGGCTACACCTTC
NA	TRBV3-1	TRBD2	TRBJ2-1	CASSQDVSTSGSTYNEQFF	TGTGCCAGCAGCCAAGATGTATCGACTAGCGGGAGTACCTACAATGAGCAGTTCTTC
many	TRBV27	TRBD1	TRBJ2-7	CASSSAGTGVVEQYF	TGTGCCAGCAGCTCTGCCGGGACAGGGGTAGTCGAGCAGTACTTC
few	TRBV11-3	NA	TRBJ1-1	CASSLGSQGSSEAFF	TGTGCCAGCAGCTTAGGTTCTCAGGGGTCGTCTGAAGCTTTCTTT
many	TRBV6-2/TRBV6-3	TRBD2	TRBJ2-1	CASSPGTSGYNEQFF	TGTGCCAGCAGCCCCGGGACTAGCGGTTACAATGAGCAGTTCTTC
NA	TRBV18	TRBD1	TRBJ2-4	CASSPTGARAGKNIQYF	TGTGCCAGCTCACCGACAGGGGCTCGCGCCGGCAAAAACATTCAGTACTTC
NA	TRBV5-1	NA	TRBJ2-1	CASSLALATSYNEQFF	TGCGCCAGCAGCTTGGCCCTAGCGACCTCCTACAATGAGCAGTTCTTC
many	TRBV29-1	TRBD1	TRBJ1-2	CSTGQGYYGYTF	TGCAGCACCGGACAGGGTTATTATGGCTACACCTTC
few	TRBV10-1	NA	TRBJ2-1	CASSAPGKEQFF	TGCGCCAGCAGTGCCCCCGGGAAGGAGCAGTTCTTC
NA	TRBV20-1	NA	TRBJ2-1	CSATSTGYTYNEQFF	TGCAGTGCTACTTCGACAGGATATACCTACAATGAGCAGTTCTTC
few	TRBV7-9	TRBD1	TRBJ2-3	CASSLRQGADTQYF	TGTGCCAGCAGCTTAAGACAGGGGGCAGATACGCAGTATTTT
many	TRBV10-3	NA	TRBJ1-6	CAITEVFNSPLHF	TGTGCCATCACCGAGGTCTTCAATTCACCCCTCCACTTT
many	TRBV7-9	NA	TRBJ2-1	CASSLGLGVEVENEQFF	TGTGCCAGCAGCTTAGGACTGGGAGTGGAGGTAGAGAATGAGCAGTTCTTC
few	TRBV4-1	NA	TRBJ1-1	CASSHPASRLRRTEAFF	TGCGCCAGCAGCCACCCCGCCAGTAGGCTACGGAGAACTGAAGCTTTCTTT
few	TRBV4-3	NA	TRBJ1-5	CASSQVGRQPQHF	TGCGCCAGCAGCCAAGTTGGTAGACAGCCCCAGCATTTT
many	TRBV10-3	NA	TRBJ2-7	CAISIPGDYEQYF	TGTGCCATCAGTATTCCAGGGGACTACGAGCAGTACTTC
NA	TRBV10-1	NA	TRBJ2-5	CASSRGTPGQETQYF	TGCGCCAGCAGCCGGGGGACCCCTGGTCAGGAGACCCAGTACTTC
many	TRBV5-1	NA	TRBJ1-2	CASSWQGKGYTF	TGCGCCAGCAGCTGGCAGGGGAAGGGCTACACCTTC
many	TRBV24-1	NA	TRBJ1-4	CATRDQLGKLFF	TGTGCCACCAGGGACCAACTGGGAAAACTGTTTTTT
many	TRBV29-1	TRBD1	TRBJ1-2	CSVDGDRGYGYTF	TGCAGCGTTGATGGGGACAGGGGATATGGCTACACCTTC
few	TRBV29-1	NA	TRBJ2-5	CSVDREQETQYF	TGCAGCGTGGACAGAGAACAAGAGACCCAGTACTTC
NA	TRBV7-2	TRBD2	TRBJ2-3	CASSLNFGLAGTDTQYF	TGTGCCAGCAGCTTAAACTTTGGGTTAGCGGGGACAGATACGCAGTATTTT
many	TRBV7-2	NA	TRBJ2-3	CASSRQGGRTDTQYF	TGTGCCAGCAGCCGACAGGGAGGTCGCACAGATACGCAGTATTTT
few	TRBV6-2/TRBV6-3	NA	TRBJ2-1	CASTLLGGDFYNEQFF	TGTGCCAGCACCCTCCTCGGGGGCGACTTCTACAATGAGCAGTTCTTC
many	TRBV7-8	NA	TRBJ2-1	CASSLSQQLYNEQFF	TGTGCCAGCAGCTTAAGCCAACAATTATACAATGAGCAGTTCTTC